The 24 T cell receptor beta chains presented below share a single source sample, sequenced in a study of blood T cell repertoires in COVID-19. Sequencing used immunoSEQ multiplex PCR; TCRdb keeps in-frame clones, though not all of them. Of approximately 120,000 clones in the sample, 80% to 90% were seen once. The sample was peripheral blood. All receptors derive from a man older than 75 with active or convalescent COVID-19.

For the CDR3, the DNA is TGTGCCAGCCTCCCCCCCCCGGGACTAGCGGCCAGGGAGCAGTACTTC. Translated, it gives CASLPPPGLAAREQYF. This chain joins TRBV27 and TRBJ2-7; 11 bases align to TRBD2. V lost 8 bases and J lost 7; bases outside the gene matches: 16. This CDR3 has 16 residues. Germline CDR1 is MNHEY and CDR2 is SMNVEV (reference sequence).

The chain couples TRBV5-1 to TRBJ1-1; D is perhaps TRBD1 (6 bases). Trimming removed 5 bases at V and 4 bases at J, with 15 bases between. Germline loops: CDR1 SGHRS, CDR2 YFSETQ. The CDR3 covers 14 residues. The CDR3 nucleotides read TGCGCCAGCAGGGTGTCACAGGGCAGCACTGAAGCTTTCTTT. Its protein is CASRVSQGSTEAFF. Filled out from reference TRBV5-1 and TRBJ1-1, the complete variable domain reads KAGVTQTPRYLIKTRGQQVTLSCSPISGHRSVSWYQQTPGQGLQFLFEYFSETQRNKGNFPGRFSGRQFSNSRSEMNVSTLELGDSALYLCASRVSQGSTEAFFGQGTRLTVV.

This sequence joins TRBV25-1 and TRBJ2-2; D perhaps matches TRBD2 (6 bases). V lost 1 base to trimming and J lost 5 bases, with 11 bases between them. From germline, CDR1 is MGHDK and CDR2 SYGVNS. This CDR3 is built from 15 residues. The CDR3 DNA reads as TGTGCCAGCAGTGAATCGCGGGGAATTACCGGGGAGCTGTTTTTT. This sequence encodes CASSESRGITGELFF.

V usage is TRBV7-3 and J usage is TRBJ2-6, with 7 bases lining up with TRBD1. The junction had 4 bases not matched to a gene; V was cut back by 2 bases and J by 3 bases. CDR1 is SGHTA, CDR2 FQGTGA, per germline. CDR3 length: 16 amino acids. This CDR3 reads CASSLDRDLGANVLTF. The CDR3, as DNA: TGTGCCAGCAGCTTAGACAGGGATCTTGGGGCCAACGTCCTGACTTTC.

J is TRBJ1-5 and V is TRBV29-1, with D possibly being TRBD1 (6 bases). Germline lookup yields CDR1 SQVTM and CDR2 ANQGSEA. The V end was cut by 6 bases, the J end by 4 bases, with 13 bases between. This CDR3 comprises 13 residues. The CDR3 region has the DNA TGCAGCGTATCCTCCACAGGGAATCAGCCCCAGCATTTT. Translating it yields CSVSSTGNQPQHF.

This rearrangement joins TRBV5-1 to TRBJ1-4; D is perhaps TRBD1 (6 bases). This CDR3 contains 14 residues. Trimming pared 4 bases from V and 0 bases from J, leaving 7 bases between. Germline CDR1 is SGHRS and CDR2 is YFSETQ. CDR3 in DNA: TGCGCCAGCAGCCGACAGGCAACTAATGAAAAACTGTTTTTT. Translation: CASSRQATNEKLFF.

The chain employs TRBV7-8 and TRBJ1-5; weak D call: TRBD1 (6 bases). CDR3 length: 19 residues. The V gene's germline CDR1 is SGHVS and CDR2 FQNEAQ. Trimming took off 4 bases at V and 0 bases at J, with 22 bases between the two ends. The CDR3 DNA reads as TGTGCCAGCAGCTCACTCCGGAAACAGGGAGAGGGTAGCAATCAGCCCCAGCATTTT. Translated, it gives CASSSLRKQGEGSNQPQHF.

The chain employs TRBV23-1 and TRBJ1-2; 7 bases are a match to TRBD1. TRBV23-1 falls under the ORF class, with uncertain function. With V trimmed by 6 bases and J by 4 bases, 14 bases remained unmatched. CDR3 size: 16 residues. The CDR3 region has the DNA TGCGCCAGCAGCTACTCTAGGGGGCCATCTCCCTATGGCTACACCTTC. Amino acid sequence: CASSYSRGPSPYGYTF.

CDR3 amino acids: CASSLPSTVNQPQHF. The DNA for the CDR3 is TGTGCCAGCAGTCTCCCCTCGACAGTCAATCAGCCCCAGCATTTT. This chain joins TRBV6-2 or TRBV6-3 and TRBJ1-5; weak D call: TRBD1 (5 bases). V was pared by 5 bases and J by 3 bases, with 14 bases between. CDR1 and CDR2 from the germline V gene are MNHEY and SVGEGT. The CDR3 is 15 residues long.

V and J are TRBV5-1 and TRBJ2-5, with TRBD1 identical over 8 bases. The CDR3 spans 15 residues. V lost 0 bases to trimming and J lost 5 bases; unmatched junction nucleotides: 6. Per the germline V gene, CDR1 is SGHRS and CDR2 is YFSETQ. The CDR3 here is CASSLAATGAETQYF. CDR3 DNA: TGCGCCAGCAGCTTGGCCGCGACAGGGGCCGAGACCCAGTACTTC.

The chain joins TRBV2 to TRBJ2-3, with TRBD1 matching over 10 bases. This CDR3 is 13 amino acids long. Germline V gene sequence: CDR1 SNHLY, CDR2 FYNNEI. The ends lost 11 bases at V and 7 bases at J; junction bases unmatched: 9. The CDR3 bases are TGTGCCGGAGAACCGGGACAGGGGCATACGCAGTATTTT. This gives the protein CAGEPGQGHTQYF.

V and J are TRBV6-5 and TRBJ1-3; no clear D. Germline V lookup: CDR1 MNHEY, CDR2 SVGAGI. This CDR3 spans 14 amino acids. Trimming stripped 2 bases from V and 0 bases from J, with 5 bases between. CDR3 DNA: TGTGCCAGCAGTTACCGAGCCTCTGGAAACACCATATATTTT. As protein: CASSYRASGNTIYF.

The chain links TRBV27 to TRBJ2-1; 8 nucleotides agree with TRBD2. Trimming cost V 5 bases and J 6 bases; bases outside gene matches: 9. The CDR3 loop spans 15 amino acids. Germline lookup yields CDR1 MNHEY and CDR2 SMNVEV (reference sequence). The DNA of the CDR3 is TGTGCCAGCAGTCCACCCACGGGGGGGCCCAATGAGCAGTTCTTC. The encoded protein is CASSPPTGGPNEQFF.

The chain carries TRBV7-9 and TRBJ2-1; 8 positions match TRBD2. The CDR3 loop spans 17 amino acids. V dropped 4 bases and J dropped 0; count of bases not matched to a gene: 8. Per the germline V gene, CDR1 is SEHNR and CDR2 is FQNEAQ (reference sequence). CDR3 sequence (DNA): TGTGCCAGCAGCTCCGACGGGGGGGTGAGCTCCTACAATGAGCAGTTCTTC. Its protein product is CASSSDGGVSSYNEQFF.

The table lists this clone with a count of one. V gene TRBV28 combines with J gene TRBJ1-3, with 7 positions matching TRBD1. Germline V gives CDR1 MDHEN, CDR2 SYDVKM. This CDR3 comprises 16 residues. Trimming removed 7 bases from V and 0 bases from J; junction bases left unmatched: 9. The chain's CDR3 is CASTRTGRYSGNTIYF. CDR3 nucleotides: TGTGCCAGCACCCGGACAGGACGCTACTCTGGAAACACCATATATTTT.

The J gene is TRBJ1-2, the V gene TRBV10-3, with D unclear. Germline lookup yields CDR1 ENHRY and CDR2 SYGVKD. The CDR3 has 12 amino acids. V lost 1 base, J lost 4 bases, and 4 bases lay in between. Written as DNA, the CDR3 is TGTGCCATCAGTGAGTTACTCTATGGCTACACCTTC. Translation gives CAISELLYGYTF.

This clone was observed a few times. Written as DNA, the CDR3 is TGCGCCAGCAGAAAACCCTCCCGGGTCTATAGCAATCAGCCCCAGCATTTT. This encodes CASRKPSRVYSNQPQHF. The chain employs TRBV4-3 and TRBJ1-5; no definite D call. Germline CDR1 and CDR2: LGHNA and YSLEER. V lost 6 bases and J 0 bases, leaving 18 bases between the germline ends. The CDR3 consists of 17 residues.

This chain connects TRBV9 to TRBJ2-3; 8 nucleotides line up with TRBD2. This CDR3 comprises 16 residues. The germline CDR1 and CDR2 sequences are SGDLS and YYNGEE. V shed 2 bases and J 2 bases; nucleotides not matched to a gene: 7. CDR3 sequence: CASSVAAGGFTDTQYF. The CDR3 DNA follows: TGTGCCAGCAGCGTCGCCGCGGGGGGATTCACAGATACGCAGTATTTT.

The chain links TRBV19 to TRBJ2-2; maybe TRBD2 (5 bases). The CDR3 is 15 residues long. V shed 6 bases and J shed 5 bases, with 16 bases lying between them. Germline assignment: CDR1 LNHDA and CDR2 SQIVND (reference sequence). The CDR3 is CASRPLGDRTGELFF. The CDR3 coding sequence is TGTGCCAGTAGACCCCTCGGGGATCGGACCGGGGAGCTGTTTTTT.

DNA of the CDR3: TGCGCCAGCAGCTTGGGGGGCATGACTAATGAAAAACTGTTTTTT. It encodes CASSLGGMTNEKLFF. The chain is built from TRBV5-1 and TRBJ1-4; the D gene is possibly TRBD1 (5 bases). The CDR3 loop spans 15 amino acids. CDR1 is SGHRS, CDR2 YFSETQ, per germline. Trimming stripped 0 bases from V and 2 bases from J, with 8 bases between. The complete variable domain, with remaining parts taken from reference TRBV5-1 and TRBJ1-4, reads KAGVTQTPRYLIKTRGQQVTLSCSPISGHRSVSWYQQTPGQGLQFLFEYFSETQRNKGNFPGRFSGRQFSNSRSEMNVSTLELGDSALYLCASSLGGMTNEKLFFGSGTQLSVL.

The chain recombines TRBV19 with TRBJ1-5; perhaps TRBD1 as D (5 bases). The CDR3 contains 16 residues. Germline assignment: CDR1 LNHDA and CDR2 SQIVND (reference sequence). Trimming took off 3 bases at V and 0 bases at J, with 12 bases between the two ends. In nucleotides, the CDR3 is TGTGCCAGTAGTATTACGGCGGGGGATAGCAATCAGCCCCAGCATTTT. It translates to CASSITAGDSNQPQHF.

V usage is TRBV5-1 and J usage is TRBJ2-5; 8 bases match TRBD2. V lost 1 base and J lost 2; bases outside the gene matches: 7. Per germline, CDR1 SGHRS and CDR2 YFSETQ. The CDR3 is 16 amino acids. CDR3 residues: CASSLSSGGPQETQYF. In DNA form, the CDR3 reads TGCGCCAGCAGCTTGAGCAGCGGGGGTCCTCAAGAGACCCAGTACTTC.

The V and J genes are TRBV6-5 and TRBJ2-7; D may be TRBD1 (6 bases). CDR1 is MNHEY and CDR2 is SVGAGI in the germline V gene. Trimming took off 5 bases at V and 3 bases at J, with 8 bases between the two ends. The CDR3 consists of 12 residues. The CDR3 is CASSLQGYEQYF. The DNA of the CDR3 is TGTGCCAGCAGTCTACAGGGCTACGAGCAGTACTTC.

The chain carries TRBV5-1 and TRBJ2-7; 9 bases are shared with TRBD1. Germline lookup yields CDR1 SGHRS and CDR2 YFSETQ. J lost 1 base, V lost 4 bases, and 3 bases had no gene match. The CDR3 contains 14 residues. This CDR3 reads CASSDGTGSYEQYF. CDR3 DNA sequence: TGCGCCAGCAGCGACGGGACAGGGTCCTACGAGCAGTACTTC.